These T cell receptor beta chains were read from a single sample in a study of blood T cells in healthy people across ages. TCRdb processed the 5' RACE reads anew with MiXCR; each CDR3 protein has one entry. The table includes hundreds of thousands of distinct CDR3 sequences, about 30% detected once. The sample was blood. Source of these receptors: an elderly woman in good health. Both conserved end residues are trimmed from each CDR3.

j_gene	v_gene	len	CDR3aa
TRBJ2-7	TRBV6-6	12	ATLTGWSSYEQY
TRBJ2-1	TRBV6-5	12	ASSSIQLGSEQF
TRBJ1-5	TRBV5-5	12	ASSFYGSNQPQH
TRBJ1-5	TRBV7-9	15	ASRRDRGFQPVWPQH
TRBJ1-2	TRBV4-2	12	ASSQENTGRRYT
TRBJ2-1	TRBV9	13	ASSAGWGGYNEQF
TRBJ1-1	TRBV12-3/TRBV12-4	13	ASSTSGQGNTEAF
TRBJ2-7	TRBV6-1	11	ASSESGVHEQY
TRBJ2-2	TRBV7-3	14	ASSLSLGTATGELF
TRBJ1-4	TRBV3-1	13	ASSDTGQTNEKLF